This TCR beta chain emerged from a study of blood T cell repertoires in COVID-19. Turning to the study itself: Acute and convalescent COVID-19 specimens originated in the United States, Italy and Spain.

Produced via immunoSEQ multiplex PCR; TCRdb's table is partial and in-frame only. The sample includes 75,000 to 95,000 clones, around 90% seen only once; the top ten take approximately 20%. CDR3 length equals 13 residues. Germline assignment: CDR1 MNHEY and CDR2 SVGAGI. Trimming took 6 bases from V and 4 from J; bases not matched to a gene: 0. The TCR sequence derives from a human donor in a cohort sampled during active COVID-19. The chain is built from TRBV6-5 and TRBJ1-5; 10 bases are a match to TRBD1. The source material was peripheral blood. Written as DNA, the CDR3 is TGTGCCAGCAGGGGACAGGGGAATCAGCCCCAGCATTTT. Translated: CASRGQGNQPQHF.